The present TCR beta chain was sequenced within a study of circulating and synovial CD4+ cells in juvenile arthritis. The CDR3 is made up of 14 amino acids. Germline V gene sequence: CDR1 MNHEY, CDR2 SMNVEV (reference sequence). Trimming removed 6 bases from V and 5 bases from J; junction bases left unmatched: 7. TCRdb keeps only in-frame clones here, not all; method: immunoSEQ multiplex PCR. The repertoire consists of about 14,000 clones, with roughly 84% occurring once and the leading ten covering more than 3.5%. This TCR came from a human patient with juvenile idiopathic arthritis. Some clones in this sample may be carry-over from other donors' samples. Sequenced: CD4+ T cells from synovial fluid. The genes are TRBV27 and TRBJ2-7, with 10 bases lining up with TRBD1. CDR3 DNA sequence: TGTGCCAGCAGCCCGGGACAGGGGAATAACGAGCAGTACTTC. The encoded protein is CASSPGQGNNEQYF.